This T cell receptor beta chain was captured in a study of neurological immune-mediated disorders. MiXCR, run by TCRdb on the 5' RACE reads, gives a single entry per CDR3 protein. The sample holds more than 45,000 distinct CDR3 sequences, roughly 4.6% seen once. This clonotype was detected many times. The sequence came from a man aged 50 or older with multiple sclerosis. Material: PBMCs.

CDR3 DNA: TGTGCCATCAGTATAGCCGGGACACGTGAGACCCAGTACTTC. This translates into CAISIAGTRETQYF. The chain is built from TRBV10-3 and TRBJ2-5; possible D gene TRBD1, 6 bases. Trimming shortened V by 5 bases and J by 5 bases, and 15 bases separated the two germline ends. The CDR3 extends over 14 amino acids. Germline CDR1 reads ENHRY; CDR2 reads SYGVKD.